These 25 T cell receptor beta chains originate from one sample sequenced in a study of regulatory T cells in long-lasting Graves disease listed by TCRdb under 2021. Library creation used multiplex PCR. The reads were generated on an Illumina HiSeq 4000. iRepertoire HTBI primers and Arm-PCR amplification of CDR3 regions were used to construct TCR beta libraries. Clones were called with MiXCR by TCRdb after fastp trimmed the public reads at Q25, and only in-frame beta chains were retained. Every CDR3 protein is listed once, alongside the most common genes and DNA of its rows. The sample has a few hundred thousand distinct CDR3 sequences on record, about 19% of them singletons. Jointly, the top ten make up around 14% of the sample. Explained via the paper, the time point label denotes: newly diagnosed GD, antithyroid drugs for less than 3 months. RNA was extracted from PBMCs in TRIzol for both TCR sequencing and RNA sequencing.

The sequencing used peripheral blood mononuclear cells (PBMCs), collected at new diagnosis, from a patient treated with antithyroid drugs. These receptors were taken from a female donor with Graves disease.

This clonotype was observed at least ten times. The chain couples TRBV10-3 to TRBJ1-5; D unclear. The CDR3 is 15 residues long. V gave up 6 bases and J gave up 0 bases, with 12 bases separating them. The germline V gene encodes CDR1 ENHRY and CDR2 SYGVKD. The CDR3 loop is CAIRADGDSNQPQHF. CDR3 nucleotides: TGTGCCATCAGGGCGGACGGAGATAGCAATCAGCCCCAGCATTTT.

This clonotype showed up many times. The rearrangement uses TRBV19 and TRBJ1-2, with TRBD1 matching over 7 bases. J gave up 5 bases and V 4 bases, and 16 bases lay outside the gene matches. CDR1 is LNHDA and CDR2 is SQIVND in the germline V gene (reference sequence). CDR3 length equals 17 residues. The CDR3 nucleotides are TGTGCCAGTAGTACACGGACAGGCGGACGAGCGACTTATGGCTACACCTTC. The encoded protein is CASSTRTGGRATYGYTF.

This clonotype was found many times. The rearrangement joins TRBV2 to TRBJ1-5; no reliable D call. V lost 2 bases and J lost 6, with 11 bases in between. CDR1 and CDR2 (germline): SNHLY, FYNNEI. The CDR3 sequence is 14 residues long. CDR3 sequence reads: CASSEQAPVQPQHF. The CDR3 nucleotides read TGTGCCAGCAGTGAACAGGCTCCCGTTCAGCCCCAGCATTTT.

There are many counts of this clonotype. The gene calls are TRBV2 and TRBJ1-2; D gene ambiguous. V lost 2 bases to trimming and J lost 8 bases, with 6 bases between them. Germline CDR1 is SNHLY and CDR2 is FYNNEI. There are 11 residues in the CDR3. DNA of the CDR3: TGTGCCAGCAGTGAATTAGAAGGCTACACCTTC. Its translation is CASSELEGYTF. The whole variable domain, remainder taken from reference TRBV2 and TRBJ1-2, is EPEVTQTPSHQVTQMGQEVILRCVPISNHLYFYWYRQILGQKVEFLVSFYNNEISEKSEIFDDQFSVERPDGSNFTLKIRSTKLEDSAMYFCASSELEGYTFGSGTRLTVV.

In its sample, this clonotype was seen a few times. The chain joins TRBV14 to TRBJ1-1; a weak D match, TRBD1 (5 bases). Trimming shortened V by 4 bases and J by 1 base, and 10 bases separated the two germline ends. The CDR3 has 14 residues. The germline gives CDR1 SGHDN, CDR2 FVKESK. CDR3 DNA sequence: TGTGCCAGCAGCCCGGGGCGCAGGAACACTGAAGCTTTCTTT. Residues: CASSPGRRNTEAFF. The full variable domain, rest sourced from reference TRBV14 and TRBJ1-1, is EAGVTQFPSHSVIEKGQTVTLRCDPISGHDNLYWYRRVMGKEIKFLLHFVKESKQDESGMPNNRFLAERTGGTYSTLKVQPAELEDSGVYFCASSPGRRNTEAFFGQGTRLTVV.

This clonotype appeared many times. This chain links TRBV20-1 with TRBJ1-1; 10 bases line up with TRBD1. This CDR3 comprises 12 residues. Germline CDR1 reads DFQATT; CDR2 reads SNEGSKA (reference sequence). In nucleotides, the CDR3 is TGCAGCCAGACAGGGGGCATGGGTGAAGCTTTCTTT. Translating it yields CSQTGGMGEAFF.

The rearrangement links TRBV6-1 to TRBJ1-2, with D tentatively TRBD1 (5 bases). Trimming cost V 7 bases and J 8 bases, with 14 bases left between them. The germline V gene has CDR1 MNHNS and CDR2 SASEGT. This CDR3 region has 12 residues. The chain's CDR3 is CASTAGERGYTF. The CDR3 DNA sequence: TGTGCCAGCACGGCGGGGGAAAGGGGCTACACCTTC.

The rearrangement joins TRBV11-1 to TRBJ2-1, with 14 bases that match TRBD2. V dropped 3 bases and J dropped 6; count of bases not matched to a gene: 4. The CDR3 covers 16 residues. The germline V gene has CDR1 SGHAT and CDR2 FQDESV (reference sequence). CDR3 coding DNA: TGTGCCAGCAGCTTCATGGGGACTAGCGGGAGCAATGAGCAGTTCTTC. Amino acid sequence: CASSFMGTSGSNEQFF.

This clonotype was seen many times. V and J are TRBV9 and TRBJ2-2; no clear D. Germline V gene sequence: CDR1 SGDLS, CDR2 YYNGEE. V was trimmed by 3 bases and J by 6 bases, leaving 18 bases between them. There are 16 residues in the CDR3. The CDR3 nucleotides read TGTGCCAGCAGCGCCTCGGGTCAAACCTGGGCCGGGGAGCTGTTTTTT. Its translation: CASSASGQTWAGELFF.

This clonotype has ten or more counts. This chain links TRBV18 with TRBJ1-2, with D possibly TRBD1 on 5 matching bases. The CDR3 is 13 residues long. CDR1 and CDR2 from the germline V gene are KGHSH and LQKENI. The V end lost 3 bases, the J end lost 6 bases, and 11 bases lay between the germline ends. As DNA, the CDR3 is TGTGCCAGCTCACCTTCAGGGTCTCATGGCTACACCTTC. Its translation: CASSPSGSHGYTF. Based on the CDR3 plus reference TRBV18 and TRBJ1-2, the full variable domain is NAGVMQNPRHLVRRRGQEARLRCSPMKGHSHVYWYRQLPEEGLKFMVYLQKENIIDESGMPKERFSAEFPKEGPSILRIQQVVRGDSAAYFCASSPSGSHGYTFGSGTRLTVV.

This clonotype was counted ten times or more. CDR3 coding DNA: TGTGCCAGCAGCCCTAGCAGCGGCGCTAGCACAGATACGCAGTATTTT. Translated: CASSPSSGASTDTQYF. This sequence joins TRBV11-3 and TRBJ2-3; D may be TRBD2 (5 bases). The CDR3 contains 16 residues. The ends were cut back, 5 bases at V and 0 bases at J, with 15 bases in the middle. Germline CDR1 is SGHNT and CDR2 is YENEEA.

This clonotype was counted a few times. The chain carries TRBV19 and TRBJ2-1, with 11 bases aligning to TRBD2. Looked up from germline, CDR1 is LNHDA and CDR2 is SQIVND (reference sequence). The V segment lost 4 bases and the J segment 0 bases; nucleotides outside the gene matches: 2. This CDR3 has 16 residues. The CDR3 bases are TGTGCCAGTAGTAGACTAGCGGGGAACTCCTACAATGAGCAGTTCTTC. Translating gives CASSRLAGNSYNEQFF.

This clonotype showed up many times. The chain employs TRBV28 and TRBJ2-1, with TRBD2 identical over 8 bases. Germline-derived CDR1 and CDR2 are MDHEN and SYDVKM. The CDR3 runs to 15 residues. J was trimmed by 7 bases and V by 7 bases; bases with no gene match: 12. CDR3 sequence (DNA): TGTGCCAGCACCAAAGTTCGGGGGGGGAGAAATGAGCAGTTCTTC. Its protein is CASTKVRGGRNEQFF.

This clonotype appeared many times. V gene TRBV4-1 combines with J gene TRBJ1-2; TRBD1 matches 7 bases. Germline assignment: CDR1 MGHRA and CDR2 YSYEKL. The CDR3 spans 16 residues. J was trimmed by 7 bases and V by 0 bases; bases with no gene match: 11. The CDR3 region is CASSQDLTGASLGYTF. CDR3 nucleotides: TGCGCCAGCAGCCAAGACCTTACAGGGGCCTCCCTTGGCTACACCTTC.

In its sample, this clonotype was seen a few times. The rearrangement links TRBV5-1 to TRBJ1-2, with 10 bases that match TRBD1. Germline CDR1 reads SGHRS; CDR2 reads YFSETQ. V lost 5 bases and J lost 8; bases outside the gene matches: 6. This CDR3 spans 13 amino acids. The CDR3 DNA reads TGCGCCAGCAGTCATGGGACAGGGGAGGGCTACACCTTC. This gives the protein CASSHGTGEGYTF.

This clonotype has ten or more counts. The V and J genes are TRBV20-1 and TRBJ2-1; TRBD2 matches at 7 bases. After removal of 6 bases from V and 6 bases from J, the junction contained 8 bases not matched to a gene. The CDR3 length is 13 residues. The germline CDR1 and CDR2 sequences are DFQATT and SNEGSKA (reference sequence). CDR3 nucleotide sequence: TGCAGTGCGGGGCGGGAGTTCAGCAATGAGCAGTTCTTC. Translation gives CSAGREFSNEQFF.

This clonotype was observed once. V usage is TRBV12-3 or TRBV12-4 and J usage is TRBJ2-5; 12 bases fit TRBD2. This CDR3 has 15 amino acids. V lost 6 bases and J lost 3; bases outside the gene matches: 5. The CDR3 region has the DNA TGTGCCAGCAGCCCGAGACTAGCGGGGGAAGAGACCCAGTACTTC. This sequence encodes CASSPRLAGEETQYF.

Here the CDR3 reads CASSGSGRAGETQYF. The CDR3 DNA is TGCGCCAGCAGCGGTAGCGGGAGGGCAGGGGAGACCCAGTACTTC. The rearrangement links TRBV5-1 to TRBJ2-5, with 11 bases matching TRBD2. CDR1 SGHRS and CDR2 YFSETQ come from the germline V gene. This CDR3 is built from 15 residues. V gave up 4 bases and J gave up 5 bases; unmatched junction bases: 7.

This clonotype showed up many times. The chain has TRBV12-3 or TRBV12-4 and TRBJ2-2; perhaps TRBD2 as D (6 bases). With 8 bases removed from V and 6 bases from J, the gap between germline ends came to 10 bases. The CDR3 is made up of 12 amino acids. The CDR3 here is CASQGLSGELFF. The CDR3, as DNA: TGTGCCAGCCAGGGACTCTCCGGGGAGCTGTTTTTT.

The chain is built from TRBV7-2 and TRBJ1-1; D possibly corresponds to TRBD1 (6 bases). The germline V and J ends were trimmed by 2 bases and 1 base, with 14 bases remaining between them. The CDR3 extends over 16 amino acids. Germline values: CDR1 SGHTA, CDR2 FQGNSA. CDR3: CASSLRDKKWNTEAFF. DNA of the CDR3: TGTGCCAGCAGCTTAAGGGACAAGAAATGGAACACTGAAGCTTTCTTT.

The chain links TRBV5-8 to TRBJ2-5, with a weak D call TRBD2 (6 bases). Germline V gene data show CDR1 as SGHTS and CDR2 as YDEGEE. The germline V and J ends were trimmed by 5 bases and 3 bases, with 14 bases remaining between them. The CDR3 extends over 14 amino acids. CDR3 sequence (DNA): TGTGCCAGCAGGTGGGGGGTAATAGAAGAGACCCAGTACTTC. Translating gives CASRWGVIEETQYF. Full variable domain (rest looked up from reference TRBV5-8 and TRBJ2-5): EAGVTQSPTHLIKTRGQQATLRCSPISGHTSVYWYQQALGLGLQFLLWYDEGEERNRGNFPPRFSGRQFPNYSSELNVNALELEDSALYLCASRWGVIEETQYFGPGTRLLVL.

This clonotype was counted at least ten times. The gene calls are TRBV12-3 or TRBV12-4 and TRBJ2-7; the D gene is possibly TRBD2 (7 bases). The CDR3 sequence is 15 residues long. V shed 6 bases and J shed 5 bases, with 20 bases lying between them. The CDR3 is CASSLGGGAQNEQYF. The CDR3 region has the DNA TGTGCCAGCAGCCTAGGAGGGGGGGCGCAGAACGAGCAGTACTTC.

Remarks on this clonotype: This could be a read error, since a much larger clone is one nucleotide away. The chain uses TRBV6-5 and TRBJ2-7; D is possibly TRBD1 (5 bases). This CDR3 is 14 amino acids long. V was clipped by 2 bases and J by 3 bases, with 11 bases between them. Germline CDR1 and CDR2: MNHEY and SVGAGI. The DNA of the CDR3 is TGTGCCAGCAGTTACAGGCAGGGTTACTACGAGCAGTACTTC. Translating gives CASSYRQGYYEQYF.

At least ten counts were recorded for this clonotype. V and J are TRBV5-1 and TRBJ1-2; TRBD1 matches 9 bases. This CDR3 is built from 14 residues. Germline V CDR1 and CDR2: SGHRS, YFSETQ. V was clipped by 4 bases and J by 8 bases; unmatched bases: 9. CDR3: CASSIGTGIGGYTF. CDR3 nucleotide sequence: TGCGCCAGCAGCATCGGGACAGGGATTGGCGGCTACACCTTC.

This chain joins TRBV7-9 and TRBJ2-7; 14 nucleotides match TRBD2. Per germline, CDR1 SEHNR and CDR2 FQNEAQ (reference sequence). This CDR3 has 22 amino acids. Trimming took 5 bases from V and 1 from J; bases not matched to a gene: 22. The DNA for the CDR3 is TGTGCCAGCAGCCAAAATAATATCCGATCCGGACTAGCGGGAGGCCGGTCCTACGAGCAGTACTTC. Its protein is CASSQNNIRSGLAGGRSYEQYF.